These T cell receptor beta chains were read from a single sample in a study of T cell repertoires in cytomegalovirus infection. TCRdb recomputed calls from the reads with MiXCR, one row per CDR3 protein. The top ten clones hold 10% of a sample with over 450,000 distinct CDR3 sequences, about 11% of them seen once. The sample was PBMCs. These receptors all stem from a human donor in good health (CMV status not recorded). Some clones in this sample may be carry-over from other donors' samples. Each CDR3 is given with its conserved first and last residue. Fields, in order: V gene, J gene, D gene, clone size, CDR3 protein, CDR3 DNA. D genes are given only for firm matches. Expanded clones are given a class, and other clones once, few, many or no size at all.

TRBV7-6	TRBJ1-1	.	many	CASSLAFRTEAFF	TGTGCCAGCAGCCTGGCCTTCCGGACTGAAGCTTTCTTT
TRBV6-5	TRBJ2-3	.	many	CASSYRRGDTQYF	TGTGCCAGCAGTTACCGGAGGGGAGATACGCAGTATTTT
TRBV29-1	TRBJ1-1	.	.	CSVPRGPEAFF	TGCAGCGTCCCCCGGGGCCCTGAAGCTTTCTTT
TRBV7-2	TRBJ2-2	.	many	CASSSRGSGRRTGELFF	TGTGCCAGCAGTTCCAGAGGGTCGGGACGTAGGACCGGGGAGCTGTTTTTT
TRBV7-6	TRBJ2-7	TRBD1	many	CASSPGRQGTEQYF	TGTGCCAGCAGCCCAGGGAGACAGGGGACCGAGCAGTACTTC
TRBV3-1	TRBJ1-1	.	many	CASRWGGDEAFF	TGTGCCAGCAGGTGGGGCGGGGATGAAGCTTTCTTT
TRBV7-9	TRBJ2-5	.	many	CASSLAQAQETQYF	TGTGCCAGCAGCTTAGCGCAAGCACAAGAGACCCAGTACTTC
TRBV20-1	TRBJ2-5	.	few	CSQGLRKETQYF	TGCAGTCAGGGACTGAGGAAAGAGACCCAGTACTTC
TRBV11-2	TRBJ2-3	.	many	CASSLRLTTDTQYF	TGTGCCAGCAGCTTGAGACTTACCACAGATACGCAGTATTTT
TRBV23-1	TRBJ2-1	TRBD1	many	CASSRQGIQRAYNEQFF	TGCGCCAGCAGTAGACAGGGGATTCAGCGGGCTTACAATGAGCAGTTCTTC
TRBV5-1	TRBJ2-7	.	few	CASSTTWGHEQYF	TGCGCCAGCAGTACCACCTGGGGACACGAGCAGTACTTC
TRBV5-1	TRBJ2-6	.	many	CASSYQSSGANVLTF	TGCGCCAGCAGCTACCAATCCTCTGGGGCCAACGTCCTGACTTTC
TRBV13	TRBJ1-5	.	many	CASSRGISPQHF	TGTGCCAGCAGCCGGGGGATTTCGCCCCAGCATTTT
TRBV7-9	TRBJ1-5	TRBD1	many	CASSPRDSRGDQPQHF	TGTGCCAGCAGCCCCAGGGACAGTCGAGGTGATCAGCCCCAGCATTTT
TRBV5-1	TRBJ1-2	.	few	CASSLEPGNYGYTF	TGCGCCAGCAGCTTGGAGCCAGGGAACTATGGCTACACCTTC
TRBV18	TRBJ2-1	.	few	CASSPPAGLGYEQFF	TGTGCCAGCTCACCACCGGCAGGTCTTGGTTATGAGCAGTTCTTC